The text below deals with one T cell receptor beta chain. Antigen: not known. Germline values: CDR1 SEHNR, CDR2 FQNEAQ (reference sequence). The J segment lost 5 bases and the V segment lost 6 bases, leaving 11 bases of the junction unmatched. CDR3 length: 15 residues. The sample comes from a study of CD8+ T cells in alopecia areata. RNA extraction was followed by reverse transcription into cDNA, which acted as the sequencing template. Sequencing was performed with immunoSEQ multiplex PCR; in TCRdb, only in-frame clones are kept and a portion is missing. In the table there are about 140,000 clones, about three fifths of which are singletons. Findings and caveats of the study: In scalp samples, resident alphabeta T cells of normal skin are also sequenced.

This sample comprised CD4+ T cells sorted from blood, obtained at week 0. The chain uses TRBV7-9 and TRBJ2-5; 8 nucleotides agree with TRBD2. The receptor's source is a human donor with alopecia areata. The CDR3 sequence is CASSSRGAVHETQYF. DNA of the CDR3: TGTGCCAGCAGTTCGCGGGGGGCCGTCCACGAGACCCAGTACTTC.